Below, 23 T cell receptor beta chains from the same sample are listed, as sequenced in a study of Ad26.COV2.S vaccination and SARS-CoV-2 variants. This table comes from immunoSEQ multiplex PCR, and its TCRdb copy is limited to in-frame clones, with some not included. Counted here are around 400,000 clones, 75% to 95% occurring once; the ten biggest clones make up 9% to 15%. Treatment given: roughly 20 received Ad26.COV2.S at low or high dose, single or two shots; roughly 5 received placebo; per-sample allocation not given. Sampling took place 63 days after the first vaccine or placebo injection. The sequencing used peripheral blood, collected in a trial of Ad26.COV2.S vaccine versus placebo. The source of these receptors is a person aged 18 to 59 who received the Ad26.COV2.S COVID-19 vaccine or a placebo.

This chain connects TRBV2 to TRBJ2-5; 7 bases are shared with TRBD2. J was trimmed by 5 bases and V by 6 bases; bases with no gene match: 9. Per germline, CDR1 SNHLY and CDR2 FYNNEI. The CDR3 is 14 amino acids. CDR3 in amino acids: CASRGREVSETQYF. Here the CDR3 DNA reads TGTGCCAGCAGAGGGAGGGAGGTTTCTGAGACCCAGTACTTC.

V usage is TRBV3-1 (or the pseudogene TRBV3-2) and J usage is TRBJ2-7; TRBD2 matches at 14 bases. CDR1 LGHDT and CDR2 YNNKEL come from the germline V gene (reference sequence). The J segment lost 7 bases and the V segment lost 4 bases, leaving 3 bases of the junction unmatched. This CDR3 comprises 14 residues. The CDR3, as DNA: TGTGCCAGCAGCCTGAGGACTAGCGGGAGGGAGCAGTACTTC. Translating it yields CASSLRTSGREQYF.

The V gene is TRBV7-2, the J gene TRBJ2-7; TRBD2 aligns across 12 bases. The V segment lost 2 bases and the J segment 5 bases; nucleotides outside the gene matches: 1. The CDR3 spans 14 residues. CDR1 is SGHTA and CDR2 is FQGNSA in the germline V gene. DNA for the CDR3: TGTGCCAGCAGCTTAACTAGCGGGAGGAACGAGCAGTACTTC. It specifies CASSLTSGRNEQYF.

J is TRBJ2-7 and V is TRBV9; a weak D match, TRBD1 (7 bases). Per germline, CDR1 SGDLS and CDR2 YYNGEE. V dropped 3 bases and J dropped 4 bases, with 14 bases sitting between them. The CDR3 totals 14 residues. CDR3: CASSGGTAPYEQYF. CDR3 DNA sequence: TGTGCCAGCAGCGGCGGGACAGCGCCGTACGAGCAGTACTTC.

V is TRBV29-1 and J is TRBJ1-1; the D gene is possibly TRBD1 (5 bases). Germline V CDR1 and CDR2: SQVTM, ANQGSEA. V lost 3 bases and J lost 0, with 17 bases in between. This CDR3 spans 16 amino acids. In DNA, the CDR3 is TGCAGCGTTGAGGGTTTTTTGGGGGAGATGAACACTGAAGCTTTCTTT. Its translation: CSVEGFLGEMNTEAFF.

The genes are TRBV12-2 and TRBJ2-3; the table gives TRBD2 as D, unverified against the DNA. TRBV12-2 is noted as a pseudogene. This CDR3 has 21 residues. CDR3 coding DNA: TGTGCAAGTCGCTTAGACTTACTAGCGGGGACCACCCTCACTAGCACAGATACGCAGTATTTT. Translated, it gives CASRLDLLAGTTLTSTDTQYF.

CDR3: CASSIGLRGLTEAFF. The CDR3 DNA is TGTGCCAGTAGTATAGGCCTCAGGGGGCTTACTGAAGCTTTCTTT. This chain joins TRBV19 and TRBJ1-1, with 8 bases aligning to TRBD1. V shed 1 base, J shed 5 bases, and the junction held 6 bases outside the gene matches. CDR1 and CDR2 from the germline V gene are LNHDA and SQIVND (reference sequence). This CDR3 has 15 residues.

DNA for the CDR3: TGTGCTCTTGAGGTCCGACTAGCGGACCCCTACGAGCAGTACTTC. Translation: CALEVRLADPYEQYF. This chain connects TRBV30 to TRBJ2-7; 9 bases align to TRBD2. Germline V gives CDR1 GTSNPN, CDR2 SVGIG (reference sequence). CDR3 length: 15 amino acids.

In this sample, this clone turned up once. The chain recombines TRBV28 with TRBJ2-7; no reliable D call. Trimming shortened V by 3 bases and J by 0 bases, and 9 bases separated the two germline ends. This CDR3 is 14 amino acids long. The germline V gene encodes CDR1 MDHEN and CDR2 SYDVKM. CDR3 amino acids: CASSFQDHSYEQYF. The CDR3 region has the DNA TGTGCCAGCAGTTTTCAGGACCACTCCTACGAGCAGTACTTC.

J is TRBJ2-7 and V is TRBV6-2 or TRBV6-3; D gene ambiguous. Trimming removed 4 bases from V and 3 bases from J, with 10 bases in between. The CDR3 covers 13 residues. Germline lookup yields CDR1 MNHEY and CDR2 SVGEGT. The CDR3 coding sequence is TGTGCCAGCAGTTGGTCCTACGACTACGAGCAGTACTTC. Translated: CASSWSYDYEQYF.

V gene TRBV11-2 combines with J gene TRBJ2-7; TRBD2 matches 13 bases. Germline V gene sequence: CDR1 SGHAT, CDR2 FQNNGV. V was pared by 0 bases and J by 0 bases, with 8 bases of the junction left unmatched. This CDR3 comprises 19 residues. CDR3 coding DNA: TGTGCCAGCAGCTTAGATTTACTAGCGGGAGGGCCCCACTCCTACGAGCAGTACTTC. Translated, it gives CASSLDLLAGGPHSYEQYF.

The genes are TRBV5-1 and TRBJ2-5; D remains unclear. V was shortened by 0 bases and J by 3 bases, with 9 bases between the two germline ends. The CDR3 extends over 14 amino acids. Germline CDR1 SGHRS, CDR2 YFSETQ. DNA of the CDR3: TGCGCCAGCAGCTTGGTTTGGAATAAAGAGACCCAGTACTTC. It codes for CASSLVWNKETQYF. The full variable domain, with the rest looked up from reference TRBV5-1 and TRBJ2-5, is KAGVTQTPRYLIKTRGQQVTLSCSPISGHRSVSWYQQTPGQGLQFLFEYFSETQRNKGNFPGRFSGRQFSNSRSEMNVSTLELGDSALYLCASSLVWNKETQYFGPGTRLLVL.

The V gene is TRBV11-2, the J gene TRBJ2-1; 12 positions match TRBD2. Germline V CDR1 and CDR2: SGHAT, FQNNGV. V gave up 5 bases and J gave up 8 bases; unmatched junction bases: 4. The CDR3 consists of 14 residues. CDR3 amino acids: CASSQTSGSDEQFF. Here the CDR3 DNA reads TGTGCCAGCAGCCAGACTAGCGGGAGTGATGAGCAGTTCTTC.

This sequence joins TRBV5-1 and TRBJ1-3; unclear D gene. This CDR3 is built from 16 residues. Trimming pared 0 bases from V and 0 bases from J, leaving 10 bases between. Germline CDR1 reads SGHRS; CDR2 reads YFSETQ. CDR3 DNA sequence: TGCGCCAGCAGCTTGGGAACAGTGAACTCTGGAAACACCATATATTTT. Translating it yields CASSLGTVNSGNTIYF.

Points on this clone: In the same sample, other DNA sequences code for this CDR3. The J gene is TRBJ2-3, the V gene TRBV19; D not certain. The CDR3 has 11 amino acids. Germline V gene data show CDR1 as LNHDA and CDR2 as SQIVND (reference sequence). The V and J ends lost 6 bases and 3 bases respectively, with 4 bases between them. The CDR3 here is CASSLTDTQYF. The CDR3 region has the DNA TGTGCCAGTAGCCTTACAGATACGCAGTATTTT. The full variable domain, its missing parts supplied by reference TRBV19 and TRBJ2-3, is DGGITQSPKYLFRKEGQNVTLSCEQNLNHDAMYWYRQDPGQGLRLIYYSQIVNDFQKGDIAEGYSVSREKKESFPLTVTSAQKNPTAFYLCASSLTDTQYFGPGTRLTVL.

This chain links TRBV6-6 with TRBJ2-3; no clear D. This CDR3 comprises 14 residues. The germline V and J ends were trimmed by 0 bases and 4 bases, with 8 bases remaining between them. CDR1 is MNHNY, CDR2 SVGAGI, per germline (reference sequence). The CDR3 nucleotides are TGTGCCAGCAGTTACTCGCAGATGGCAGATACGCAGTATTTT. Residues: CASSYSQMADTQYF.

This rearrangement joins TRBV4-1 to TRBJ2-7; a weak D match, TRBD1 (6 bases). The length of the CDR3 is 14 residues. Between the trimmed V and J ends, which lost 4 bases and 3 bases, there was a span of 13 bases. CDR1 is MGHRA, CDR2 YSYEKL, per germline. The CDR3 DNA sequence: TGCGCCAGCAGCCCTAACAGGGAATTCTACGAGCAGTACTTC. Its protein product is CASSPNREFYEQYF.

In its sample, this clone was seen a few times. The chain combines TRBV25-1 with TRBJ1-5, with D perhaps matching TRBD1 (6 bases). The CDR3 has 15 residues. Per germline, CDR1 MGHDK and CDR2 SYGVNS. V lost 6 bases and J lost 2, with 14 bases in between. The CDR3 coding sequence is TGTGCCAGCAGCTTACAGGGTTGGGGCAATCAGCCCCAGCATTTT. It yields the protein CASSLQGWGNQPQHF.

The rearrangement uses TRBV5-4 and TRBJ2-5; 8 nucleotides match TRBD2. This CDR3 has 13 residues. The ends lost 4 bases at V and 3 bases at J; junction bases unmatched: 2. Per the germline V gene, CDR1 is SGHNT and CDR2 is YYREEE (reference sequence). The CDR3 DNA reads as TGTGCCAGCAGCACACTAGCGGAAGAGACCCAGTACTTC. This codes for CASSTLAEETQYF.

The chain uses TRBV14 and TRBJ1-4, with unresolved D. The CDR3 consists of 14 residues. The V end lost 2 bases, the J end lost 8 bases, and 12 bases lay between the germline ends. Looked up from germline, CDR1 is SGHDN and CDR2 is FVKESK. CDR3 DNA sequence: TGTGCCAGCAGCCAAACTCGCGGGGAGGAAAAACTGTTTTTT. This translates into CASSQTRGEEKLFF.

The V call is TRBV7-2, the J call TRBJ2-5, with TRBD2 matching 7 bases. The V and J ends lost 0 bases and 2 bases, in that order; junction bases with no gene match: 3. The CDR3 loop spans 15 amino acids. Germline V gives CDR1 SGHTA, CDR2 FQGNSA. In nucleotides, the CDR3 is TGTGCCAGCAGCTTAGCAGCTAGCGGTCAAGAGACCCAGTACTTC. This translates into CASSLAASGQETQYF.

The chain is built from TRBV18 and TRBJ2-7, with 7 bases fitting TRBD2. The CDR3 has 15 residues. Trimming took 3 bases from V and 4 from J; bases not matched to a gene: 9. In germline, CDR1 is KGHSH, CDR2 LQKENI. This chain's CDR3 is CASSPLATGGYEQYF. The CDR3 DNA is TGTGCCAGCTCACCCCTGGCCACCGGGGGGTACGAGCAGTACTTC. Combining the CDR3 with reference TRBV18 and TRBJ2-7 gives the whole variable domain NAGVMQNPRHLVRRRGQEARLRCSPMKGHSHVYWYRQLPEEGLKFMVYLQKENIIDESGMPKERFSAEFPKEGPSILRIQQVVRGDSAAYFCASSPLATGGYEQYFGPGTRLTVT.

The chain employs TRBV7-9 and TRBJ2-1; 10 positions match TRBD2. With V trimmed by 6 bases and J by 7 bases, 9 bases remained unmatched. Per germline, CDR1 SEHNR and CDR2 FQNEAQ (reference sequence). This CDR3 has 15 residues. The CDR3 reads CASSPSGRRGNEQFF. The CDR3 nucleotides are TGTGCCAGCAGTCCTAGCGGGAGACGGGGTAATGAGCAGTTCTTC.